This T cell receptor beta chain was found in a study of T cell changes during pregnancy in multiple sclerosis. Clones were read by immunoSEQ multiplex PCR, and TCRdb kept only the in-frame ones, dropping some. The data show 91,000 or so clones, 80% to 95% seen once. The CDR3 length is 14 residues. CDR1 MDHEN and CDR2 SYDVKM come from the germline V gene. V was pared by 2 bases and J by 5 bases, with 0 bases of the junction left unmatched. This sequence originates from a female donor with multiple sclerosis, enrolled in a pregnancy study. Sample: peripheral blood, taken after pregnancy. The gene calls are TRBV28 and TRBJ1-5, with TRBD1 matching over 10 bases. CDR3 sequence reads: CASSLGTGDQPQHF. The CDR3 nucleotides read TGTGCCAGCAGTTTAGGGACAGGGGATCAGCCCCAGCATTTT.